This T cell receptor (beta chain) was found in a study of human versus mouse CDR3 diversity and MHC coevolution. About the study: Between roughly 5.5 x 10^6 and 1.6 x 10^7 valid reads came from each sample. Findings and caveats of the study: Human CDR3s averaged more deletions and insertions than mouse CDR3s.

The CDR3 covers 13 residues. CDR1 and CDR2 (germline): ENHRY, SYGVKD. Using immunoSEQ multiplex PCR, the repertoire was profiled, and TCRdb retains in-frame clones only, with some absent. The sample holds tens of thousands of clones, 94% seen once. This clone was seen once. Antigen: not known. An end of the junction does not agree with germline; a read error may underlie this. Sequencing used naive CD4+ T cells from blood. Described subset: CD45RO-negative CD62L-positive naive CD4 T cells. This chain uses TRBV10-3 with TRBJ2-7; D perhaps matches TRBD2 (5 bases). This TCR was sampled from a person in their sixties in good health. The CDR3 DNA reads TGTGCCACCAGTGAGTCGCGGGCCTATGAGCAGTACTTC. Protein sequence: CATSESRAYEQYF.